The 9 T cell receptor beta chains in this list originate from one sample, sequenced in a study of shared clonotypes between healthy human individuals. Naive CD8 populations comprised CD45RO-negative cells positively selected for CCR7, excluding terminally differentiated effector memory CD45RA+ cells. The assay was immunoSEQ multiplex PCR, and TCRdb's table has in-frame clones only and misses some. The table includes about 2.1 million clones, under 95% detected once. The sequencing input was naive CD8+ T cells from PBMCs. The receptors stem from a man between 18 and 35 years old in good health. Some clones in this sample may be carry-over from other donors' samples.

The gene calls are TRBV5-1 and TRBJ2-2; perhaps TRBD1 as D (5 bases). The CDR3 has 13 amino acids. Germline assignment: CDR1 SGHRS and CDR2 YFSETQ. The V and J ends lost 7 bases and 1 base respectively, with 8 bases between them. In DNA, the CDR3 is TGCGCCAGCGGAACAGGGAACACCGGGGAGCTGTTTTTT. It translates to CASGTGNTGELFF. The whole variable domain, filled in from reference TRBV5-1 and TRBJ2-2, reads KAGVTQTPRYLIKTRGQQVTLSCSPISGHRSVSWYQQTPGQGLQFLFEYFSETQRNKGNFPGRFSGRQFSNSRSEMNVSTLELGDSALYLCASGTGNTGELFFGEGSRLTVL.

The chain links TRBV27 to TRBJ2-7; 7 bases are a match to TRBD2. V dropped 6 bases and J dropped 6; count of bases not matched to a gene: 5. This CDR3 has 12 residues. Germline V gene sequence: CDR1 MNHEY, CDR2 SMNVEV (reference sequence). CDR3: CASSHPGGEQYF. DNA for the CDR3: TGTGCCAGCAGCCATCCGGGGGGCGAGCAGTACTTC.

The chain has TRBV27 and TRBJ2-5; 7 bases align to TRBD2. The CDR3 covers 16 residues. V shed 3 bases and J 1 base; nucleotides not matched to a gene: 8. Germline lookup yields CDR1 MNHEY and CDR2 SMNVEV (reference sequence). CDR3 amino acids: CASSFSAGVIQETQYF. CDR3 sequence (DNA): TGTGCCAGCAGTTTTTCGGCGGGGGTAATCCAAGAGACCCAGTACTTC.

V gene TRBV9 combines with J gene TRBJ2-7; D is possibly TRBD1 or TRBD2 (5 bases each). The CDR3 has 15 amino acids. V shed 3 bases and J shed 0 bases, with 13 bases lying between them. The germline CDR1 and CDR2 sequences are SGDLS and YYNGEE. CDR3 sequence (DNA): TGTGCCAGCAGCGAGTCCGGGGCTCGCTCCTACGAGCAGTACTTC. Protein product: CASSESGARSYEQYF.

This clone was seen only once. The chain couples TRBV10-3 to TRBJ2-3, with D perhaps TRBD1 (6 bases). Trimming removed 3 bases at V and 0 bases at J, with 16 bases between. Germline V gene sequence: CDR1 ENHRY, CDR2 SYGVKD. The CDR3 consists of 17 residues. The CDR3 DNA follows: TGTGCCATCAGTGACCGCCTACAGGGACCGAGCACAGATACGCAGTATTTT. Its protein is CAISDRLQGPSTDTQYF.

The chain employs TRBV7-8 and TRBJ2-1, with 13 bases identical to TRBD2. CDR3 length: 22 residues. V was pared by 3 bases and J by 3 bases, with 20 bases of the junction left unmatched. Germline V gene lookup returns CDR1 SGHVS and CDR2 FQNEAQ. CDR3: CASSLYVPEGLAGPSIYNEQFF. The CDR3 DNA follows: TGTGCCAGCAGCTTGTACGTACCCGAGGGACTAGCGGGACCGTCCATCTACAATGAGCAGTTCTTC.

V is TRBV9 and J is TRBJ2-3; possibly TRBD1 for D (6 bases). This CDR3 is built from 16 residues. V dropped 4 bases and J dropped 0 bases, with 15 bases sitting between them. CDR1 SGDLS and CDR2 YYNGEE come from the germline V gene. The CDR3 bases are TGTGCCAGCAGCTCCTCTGACAGGCCTAGCACAGATACGCAGTATTTT. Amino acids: CASSSSDRPSTDTQYF.

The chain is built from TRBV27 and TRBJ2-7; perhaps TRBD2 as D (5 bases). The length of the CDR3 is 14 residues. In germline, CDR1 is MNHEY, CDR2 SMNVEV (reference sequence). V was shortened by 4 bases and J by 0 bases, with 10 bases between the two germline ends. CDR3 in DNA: TGTGCCAGCAGTTGGGTGGGGAGCTCCTACGAGCAGTACTTC. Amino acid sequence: CASSWVGSSYEQYF.

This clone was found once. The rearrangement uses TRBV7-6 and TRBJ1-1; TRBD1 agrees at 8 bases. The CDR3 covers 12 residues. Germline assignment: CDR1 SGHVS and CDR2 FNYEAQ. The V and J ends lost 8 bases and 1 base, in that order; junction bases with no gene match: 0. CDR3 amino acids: CASGTGNTEAFF. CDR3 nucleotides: TGTGCCAGCGGGACAGGGAACACTGAAGCTTTCTTT.